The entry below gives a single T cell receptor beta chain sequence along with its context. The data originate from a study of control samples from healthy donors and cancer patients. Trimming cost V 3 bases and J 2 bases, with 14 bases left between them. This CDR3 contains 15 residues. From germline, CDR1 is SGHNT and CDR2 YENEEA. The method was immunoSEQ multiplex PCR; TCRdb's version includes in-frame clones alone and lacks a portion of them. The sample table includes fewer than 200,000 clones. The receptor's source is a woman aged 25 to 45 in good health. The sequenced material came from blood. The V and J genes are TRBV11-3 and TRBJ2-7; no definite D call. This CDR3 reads CASSFPRVFPYEQYF. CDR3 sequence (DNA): TGTGCCAGCAGCTTTCCCCGGGTCTTTCCCTACGAGCAGTACTTC. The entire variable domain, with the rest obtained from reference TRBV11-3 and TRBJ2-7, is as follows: EAGVVQSPRYKIIEKKQPVAFWCNPISGHNTLYWYLQNLGQGPELLIRYENEEAVDDSQLPKDRFSAERLKGVDSTLKIQPAELGDSAVYLCASSFPRVFPYEQYFGPGTRLTVT.